This T cell receptor beta chain appears in the sequencing data of a study of shared clonotypes between healthy human individuals. Study results and limitations: Large depth notwithstanding, sorted-subset sequencing proved incomplete by rarefaction. The naive CD4 repertoires of several donors were compared, and approximately 5% of clonotypes were shared.

Genomic DNA (from each subset) was split evenly across several immunoSEQ plates. TCRdb's table, derived via immunoSEQ multiplex PCR, lists solely in-frame clones and lacks some. This repertoire shows millions of clones, just over 90% found once; its top ten account for under 2%. Regarding this clone: The antigen is unknown.

Positively selected for CCR7, the CD45RO-negative cells used as naive CD8 cells excluded terminally differentiated effector memory CD45RA+ cells. Germline V gives CDR1 SQVTM, CDR2 ANQGSEA. CDR3 length equals 18 residues. J was trimmed by 5 bases and V by 7 bases; bases with no gene match: 22. The receptor was derived from a man younger than 30 in good health. Some clones in this sample may be carry-over from other donors' samples. Source material: naive CD8+ T cells from PBMCs. The chain joins TRBV29-1 to TRBJ2-2, with 7 bases aligning to TRBD2. CDR3 sequence reads: CSAEDRDSLGRGTGELFF. The CDR3 DNA reads TGCAGCGCCGAAGATAGGGACTCGTTAGGGAGGGGTACCGGGGAGCTGTTTTTT.